The 5 T cell receptor beta chains reported below all come from one sample, sequenced in a study of shared clonotypes between healthy human individuals. The protocol was immunoSEQ multiplex PCR, while the TCRdb copy is restricted to in-frame clones and leaves out a portion. The top ten hold roughly 0.13% of the sample, which has about 2 million clones, around 95% seen once. Sequenced input: naive CD4+ T cells sorted from blood. Regarding subset: CD45RA+ positively selected. The receptors originated from a man aged 18 to 29 in good health.

To note about this clone: Other DNA sequences within the sample encode an identical CDR3. This sequence joins TRBV5-4 and TRBJ2-7; D gene unclear. V dropped 0 bases and J dropped 0 bases, with 7 bases sitting between them. Germline CDR1 is SGHNT and CDR2 is YYREEE (reference sequence). The CDR3 runs 14 residues. CDR3: CASSLEVSSYEQYF. DNA of the CDR3: TGTGCCAGCAGCTTGGAGGTTTCCTCCTACGAGCAGTACTTC. The full variable domain, rest sourced from reference TRBV5-4 and TRBJ2-7, is ETGVTQSPTHLIKTRGQQVTLRCSSQSGHNTVSWYQQALGQGPQFIFQYYREEENGRGNFPPRFSGLQFPNYSSELNVNALELDDSALYLCASSLEVSSYEQYFGPGTRLTVT.

The chain recombines TRBV25-1 with TRBJ2-2; D gene ambiguous. Germline assignment: CDR1 MGHDK and CDR2 SYGVNS. This CDR3 region has 14 residues. V shed 3 bases and J shed 1 base, with 6 bases lying between them. For the CDR3, the DNA is TGTGCCAGCAGTGACCTACAGAACACCGGGGAGCTGTTTTTT. It yields the protein CASSDLQNTGELFF.

The chain is built from TRBV19 and TRBJ2-1; D is uncertain. This CDR3 has 14 amino acids. The germline V gene has CDR1 LNHDA and CDR2 SQIVND (reference sequence). The V end was cut by 3 bases, the J end by 1 base, with 7 bases between. This CDR3 is CASSIGLSYNEQFF. CDR3 DNA: TGTGCCAGTAGTATTGGTCTATCCTACAATGAGCAGTTCTTC.

This clone was recorded once. The rearrangement uses TRBV5-6 and TRBJ2-5, with D unresolved. V lost 3 bases and J 8 bases, leaving 8 bases between the germline ends. The CDR3 loop spans 11 amino acids. The V gene's germline CDR1 is SGHDT and CDR2 YYEEEE. CDR3 sequence: CASSSKGTQYF. The CDR3 DNA sequence: TGTGCCAGCAGCTCGAAGGGTACCCAGTACTTC.

This clone showed up just a few times. The chain carries TRBV11-2 and TRBJ2-7; D remains unclear. CDR3 length: 14 residues. The V end lost 0 bases, the J end lost 0 bases, and 6 bases lay between the germline ends. Per the germline V gene, CDR1 is SGHAT and CDR2 is FQNNGV. Here the CDR3 reads CASSLDPSSYEQYF. The CDR3 DNA reads as TGTGCCAGCAGCTTAGACCCCAGCTCCTACGAGCAGTACTTC. Based on the CDR3 plus reference TRBV11-2 and TRBJ2-7, the full variable domain is EAGVAQSPRYKIIEKRQSVAFWCNPISGHATLYWYQQILGQGPKLLIQFQNNGVVDDSQLPKDRFSAERLKGVDSTLKIQPAKLEDSAVYLCASSLDPSSYEQYFGPGTRLTVT.